This T cell receptor (beta chain) was captured in a study of T cell changes during pregnancy in multiple sclerosis. Data came from immunoSEQ multiplex PCR; TCRdb stores just in-frame clones and leaves some out. Among 59,000 or so clones listed, more than 85% were seen once. CDR1 SNHLY and CDR2 FYNNEI come from the germline V gene. Trimming took off 1 base at V and 2 bases at J, with 6 bases between the two ends. This CDR3 comprises 14 residues. This clone appeared a few times. The sequenced sample was peripheral blood, obtained in the third trimester of pregnancy. The sequence derives from a female donor in good health, enrolled as a control in a pregnancy study. The chain uses TRBV2 and TRBJ1-5, with D perhaps matching TRBD1 (5 bases). This chain's CDR3 is CASSEGRGNQPQHF. The CDR3 region has the DNA TGTGCCAGCAGTGAAGGCAGGGGCAATCAGCCCCAGCATTTT.